This T cell receptor (beta chain) was obtained from a study of blood T cell repertoires in COVID-19. Overall study context: From the United States, Italy and Spain came samples of acute and convalescent COVID-19.

Germline CDR1 is SGHTA and CDR2 is FQGNSA. V lost 1 base, J lost 4 bases, and 14 bases lay in between. This CDR3 contains 15 residues. The assay was immunoSEQ multiplex PCR, and TCRdb's table has in-frame clones only and misses some. Seen here are roughly 280,000 clones, 70% to 90% observed once, and the top ten hold approximately 2%. Sequencing was carried out using peripheral blood. The receptor was isolated from a man aged 30 to 39 with active or convalescent COVID-19. V gene TRBV7-2 combines with J gene TRBJ2-7; D gene ambiguous. The DNA of the CDR3 is TGTGCCAGCAGCTTAGGTCTTGCCGGGTATTACGAGCAGTACTTC. Its translation is CASSLGLAGYYEQYF. Based on the CDR3 plus reference TRBV7-2 and TRBJ2-7, the full variable domain is GAGVSQSPSNKVTEKGKDVELRCDPISGHTALYWYRQSLGQGLEFLIYFQGNSAPDKSGLPSDRFSAERTGGSVSTLTIQRTQQEDSAVYLCASSLGLAGYYEQYFGPGTRLTVT.